This T cell receptor (beta chain) originates from a study of T cell responses to AZD1222 COVID-19 vaccine. The overall study: It was second doses at about 4 or about 12 weeks that were pooled.

The study's findings and limits: Only a handful of people who got AZD1222 tested seropositive at baseline. Vaccine-associated CD4 TCRs ranged over spike, dominating at 160-218 and 743-854. Reports say nearly half of spike-specific TCRs go after unmutated variant regions.

The CDR3 is 15 residues long. Germline values: CDR1 SGHTA, CDR2 FQGNSA. The V end was cut by 4 bases, the J end by 5 bases, with 17 bases between. Of note for this clone: Its specificity is not known.

The method was immunoSEQ multiplex PCR; TCRdb's version includes in-frame clones alone and lacks a portion of them. The table includes over 100,000 clones, around nine tenths detected once. This TCR derives from an adult in good health. Source: peripheral blood, taken on day 0 of AZD1222 vaccination. This chain connects TRBV7-2 to TRBJ1-2; D is possibly TRBD1 (5 bases). CDR3 sequence reads: CASSSAVGGSYGYTF. CDR3 coding DNA: TGTGCCAGCAGCTCGGCGGTTGGGGGTAGTTATGGCTACACCTTC.